The 18 T cell receptor beta chains in this list originate from one sample, sequenced in a study of cytomegalovirus exposure and HLA in healthy donors. The PCR had 60 Vbeta and 13 Jbeta primers. Sequencing used immunoSEQ multiplex PCR; TCRdb keeps in-frame clones, though not all of them. The sample contains about 86,000 clones, about two thirds of which appear only once. The source material was PBMCs. The source is a man aged 55 to 69 in good health and CMV-seronegative.

V usage is TRBV21-1 and J usage is TRBJ1-1; TRBD1 is the table's D call and was not checked against the DNA. TRBV21-1 is a pseudogene locus. The CDR3 totals 16 residues. Here the CDR3 DNA reads TGTGCCAGCAGCAAAGAAGAGACGGACAAGAACACTGAAGCTTTCTTT. Its translation is CASSKEETDKNTEAFF.

As DNA, the CDR3 is TGTGCCAGCAGTTTGACAGGGGTGAACACTGAAGCTTTCTTT. As protein: CASSLTGVNTEAFF. This chain connects TRBV7-9 to TRBJ1-1; TRBD1 matches 8 bases. V trimming: 6 bases; J trimming: 0 bases; junction bases outside the gene matches: 3. Germline V gene data show CDR1 as SEHNR and CDR2 as FQNEAQ (reference sequence). This CDR3 comprises 14 residues.

This sequence joins TRBV18 and TRBJ1-6, with D possibly matching TRBD1 (5 bases). V lost 0 bases to trimming and J lost 8 bases, with 11 bases between them. Germline loops: CDR1 KGHSH, CDR2 LQKENI. The CDR3 has 15 amino acids. The CDR3 sequence: CASSPPQEGDSPLHF. DNA for the CDR3: TGTGCCAGCTCACCACCACAGGAAGGGGATTCACCCCTCCACTTT.

This clone was observed a single time. CDR3 region: CASSLQGAHNEQFF. In DNA form, the CDR3 reads TGCGCCAGCAGCTTACAGGGGGCTCACAATGAGCAGTTCTTC. The chain combines TRBV5-1 with TRBJ2-1; 9 nucleotides line up with TRBD1. With 2 bases clipped from V and 5 bases from J, the junction kept 2 bases outside the gene matches. This CDR3 has 14 amino acids. Per the germline V gene, CDR1 is SGHRS and CDR2 is YFSETQ.

The count of this clone is one. The chain couples TRBV19 to TRBJ1-2, with D tentatively TRBD1 (5 bases). Germline CDR1 LNHDA, CDR2 SQIVND (reference sequence). V was pared by 3 bases and J by 4 bases, with 12 bases between. The CDR3 is 14 residues long. The CDR3 DNA reads TGTGCCAGTAGTATCGGACGGGGGACCTATGGCTACACCTTC. Its protein product is CASSIGRGTYGYTF.

The CDR3 is CASSLVGGDRGSREQYF. Written as DNA, the CDR3 is TGTGCCAGCAGCTTGGTGGGGGGGGACAGGGGAAGTAGGGAGCAGTACTTC. V gene TRBV5-6 combines with J gene TRBJ2-7, with TRBD1 matching over 10 bases. The length of the CDR3 is 17 residues. V lost 0 bases to trimming and J lost 7 bases; unmatched junction nucleotides: 13. Looked up from germline, CDR1 is SGHDT and CDR2 is YYEEEE.

This clone was seen more than once but under ten times. The chain combines TRBV30 with TRBJ2-2; possibly TRBD2 for D (6 bases). Germline CDR1 is GTSNPN and CDR2 is SVGIG (reference sequence). The CDR3 consists of 16 residues. The ends were cut back, 0 bases at V and 1 base at J, with 12 bases in the middle. The CDR3 here is CAWSVLGGLNTGELFF. The CDR3, as DNA: TGTGCCTGGAGTGTACTCGGGGGATTGAACACCGGGGAGCTGTTTTTT.

The chain has TRBV27 and TRBJ1-4, with D uncertain. V gave up 6 bases and J gave up 7 bases, with 12 bases separating them. Germline assignment: CDR1 MNHEY and CDR2 SMNVEV (reference sequence). The CDR3 length is 13 residues. The CDR3 sequence: CASRSEGIEKLFF. DNA of the CDR3: TGTGCCAGCAGGTCCGAGGGCATTGAAAAACTGTTTTTT.

J is TRBJ2-3 and V is TRBV7-8; D is possibly TRBD2 (5 bases). This CDR3 spans 15 amino acids. Germline V gives CDR1 SGHVS, CDR2 FQNEAQ. The V and J ends lost 2 bases and 2 bases respectively, with 11 bases between them. The CDR3 coding sequence is TGTGCCAGCAGCTTAATCGGACTCACCACAGATACGCAGTATTTT. Protein sequence: CASSLIGLTTDTQYF.

This clone turned up a few times. This rearrangement joins TRBV5-6 to TRBJ2-2; D not resolved. The CDR3 covers 14 residues. The V end was cut by 4 bases, the J end by 3 bases, with 10 bases between. CDR1 is SGHDT, CDR2 YYEEEE, per germline. The CDR3 sequence is CASSHLGDTGELFF. The CDR3 DNA reads as TGTGCCAGCAGCCATCTTGGAGACACCGGGGAGCTGTTTTTT. Complete variable domain (other parts from reference TRBV5-6 and TRBJ2-2): DAGVTQSPTHLIKTRGQQVTLRCSPKSGHDTVSWYQQALGQGPQFIFQYYEEEERQRGNFPDRFSGHQFPNYSSELNVNALLLGDSALYLCASSHLGDTGELFFGEGSRLTVL.

This chain uses TRBV7-8 with TRBJ1-1; TRBD1 agrees at 7 bases. The CDR3 has 15 amino acids. CDR1 SGHVS and CDR2 FQNEAQ come from the germline V gene. Unmatched junction bases numbered 3, after V lost 2 bases and J lost 0 bases. CDR3 sequence: CASSLYRGLNTEAFF. CDR3 sequence (DNA): TGTGCCAGCAGCTTATACAGGGGCCTGAACACTGAAGCTTTCTTT.

This sequence joins TRBV5-1 and TRBJ2-7; 7 nucleotides align to TRBD1. CDR3 length: 14 amino acids. Germline V gene lookup returns CDR1 SGHRS and CDR2 YFSETQ. V lost 5 bases, J lost 7 bases, and 12 bases stayed unmatched. The DNA for the CDR3 is TGCGCCAGCAGTAGTGAAGGGACAGCGTCGGAGCAGTACTTC. This encodes CASSSEGTASEQYF.

The gene calls are TRBV30 and TRBJ2-7; possibly TRBD1 for D (6 bases). Germline values: CDR1 GTSNPN, CDR2 SVGIG (reference sequence). The CDR3 is made up of 15 amino acids. Trimming took off 5 bases at V and 3 bases at J, with 20 bases between the two ends. CDR3 nucleotides: TGTGCCTGGGCGGGCCGAGGGGGAGACGGCTACGAGCAGTACTTC. It specifies CAWAGRGGDGYEQYF.

V usage is TRBV18 and J usage is TRBJ2-2, with D possibly TRBD1 on 5 matching bases. The CDR3 sequence is 14 residues long. Germline V gives CDR1 KGHSH, CDR2 LQKENI. V was shortened by 11 bases and J by 1 base, with 14 bases between the two germline ends. CDR3 loop: CAGARGQNTGELFF. The CDR3 nucleotides read TGTGCCGGGGCGCGAGGACAGAACACCGGGGAGCTGTTTTTT.

The chain uses TRBV7-9 and TRBJ2-5, with TRBD1 matching 9 bases. V lost 4 bases to trimming and J lost 4 bases; unmatched junction nucleotides: 10. The CDR3 extends over 16 amino acids. CDR1 is SEHNR, CDR2 FQNEAQ, per germline (reference sequence). The CDR3 DNA sequence: TGTGCCAGCAGCTCCGGAAAAACAGGGGGCGCAGAGACCCAGTACTTC. This codes for CASSSGKTGGAETQYF. Drawing the rest from reference TRBV7-9 and TRBJ2-5, the complete variable domain is DTGVSQNPRHKITKRGQNVTFRCDPISEHNRLYWYRQTLGQGPEFLTYFQNEAQLEKSRLLSDRFSAERPKGSFSTLEIQRTEQGDSAMYLCASSSGKTGGAETQYFGPGTRLLVL.

The chain combines TRBV28 with TRBJ1-1; D call uncertain. This CDR3 is 14 amino acids long. Germline assignment: CDR1 MDHEN and CDR2 SYDVKM. The germline V and J ends were trimmed by 6 bases and 8 bases, with 19 bases remaining between them. CDR3 sequence reads: CASSLLSVRGEAFF. The CDR3 coding sequence is TGTGCCAGCAGCCTCCTTAGTGTGAGAGGGGAAGCTTTCTTT.

The chain uses TRBV19 and TRBJ2-3, with 9 positions matching TRBD2. V dropped 3 bases and J dropped 2; count of bases not matched to a gene: 6. This CDR3 region has 16 residues. The germline V gene encodes CDR1 LNHDA and CDR2 SQIVND (reference sequence). CDR3 residues: CASSIRLAGNTDTQYF. CDR3 DNA: TGTGCCAGTAGTATTCGTCTAGCGGGGAACACAGATACGCAGTATTTT.

In this sample, this clone turned up a few times. At one of its ends the junction is not consistent with the germline gene, which may arise from a read error. The rearrangement links TRBV5-1 to TRBJ1-3; TRBD1 aligns across 7 bases. Germline assignment: CDR1 SGHRS and CDR2 YFSETQ. The CDR3 sequence is 16 residues long. In DNA, the CDR3 is TGCGCCAGCAGCTACTATCTAGGGGGCTCTGCAAACACCATATATTTT. Translated, it gives CASSYYLGGSANTIYF.